This TCR beta chain derives from a study of blood T cell repertoires in COVID-19. Study information: Some COVID-19 samples were acute and others convalescent; all came from the United States, Italy and Spain.

This CDR3 comprises 17 residues. V shed 3 bases, J shed 1 base, and the junction held 7 bases outside the gene matches. Germline assignment: CDR1 ENHRY and CDR2 SYGVKD. Authors' data handling: Amplification of reference gene primers provided the estimated nucleated cell counts. Here immunoSEQ multiplex PCR was the method, and the copy in TCRdb shows in-frame clones only, minus some. V, J and clone size are those of that table, while D and trimming were read from the DNA. The data contain around 230,000 clones, about 87% of them singletons. Residents of 24 US areas, aged 18 to 89 years, made up the participants. Cohorts were based on clinical histories the participants reported.

The receptor was derived from a man younger than 30 with acute COVID-19. The rearrangement links TRBV10-3 to TRBJ2-3, with TRBD2 identical over 10 bases. What was sequenced was PBMCs or T cells enriched from blood (not recorded which). CDR3 loop: CAISDVAGTSGTDTQYF. The CDR3 DNA follows: TGTGCCATCAGTGATGTGGCCGGGACTAGCGGCACAGATACGCAGTATTTT.